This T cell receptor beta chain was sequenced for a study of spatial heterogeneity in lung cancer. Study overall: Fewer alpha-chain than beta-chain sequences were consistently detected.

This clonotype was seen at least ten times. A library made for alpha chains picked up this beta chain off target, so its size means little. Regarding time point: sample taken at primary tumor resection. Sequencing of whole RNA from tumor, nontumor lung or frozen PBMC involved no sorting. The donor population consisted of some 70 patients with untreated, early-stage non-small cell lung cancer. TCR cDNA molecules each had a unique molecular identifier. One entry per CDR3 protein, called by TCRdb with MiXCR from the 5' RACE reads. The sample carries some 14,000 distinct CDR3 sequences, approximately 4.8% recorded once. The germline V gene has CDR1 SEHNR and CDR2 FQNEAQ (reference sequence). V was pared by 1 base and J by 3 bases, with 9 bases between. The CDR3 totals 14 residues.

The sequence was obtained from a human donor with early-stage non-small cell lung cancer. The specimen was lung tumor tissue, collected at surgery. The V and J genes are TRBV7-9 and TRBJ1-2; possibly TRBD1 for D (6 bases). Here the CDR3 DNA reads TGTGCCAGCAGCTTAGGGGACATATACTATGGCTACACCTTC. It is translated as CASSLGDIYYGYTF.